This T cell receptor beta chain was sequenced in a study of cytomegalovirus exposure and HLA in healthy donors. About the study: Earlier sequencing of about 179 million T cells yielded around 100 million unique TCR beta sequences.

About this clone: Its specificity is not known.

Both 60 Vbeta primers and 13 Jbeta primers went into the PCR. The data were produced by immunoSEQ multiplex PCR, yet TCRdb's version contains in-frame clones alone and is incomplete. The sample has 240,000 or so clones; roughly 82% are singletons. Study results and caveats: CMV serostatus was the sole immune exposure information available.

Germline CDR1 and CDR2: SGHVS and FQNEAQ. Between the trimmed V and J ends, which lost 5 bases and 4 bases, there was a span of 15 bases. The CDR3 contains 14 residues. The specimen was PBMCs. The sequence was obtained from a woman in her 40s in good health and CMV-seropositive. The V gene is TRBV7-8, the J gene TRBJ2-7; maybe TRBD1 (6 bases). The CDR3 coding sequence is TGTGCCAGCAGCCAAGGACGGACAGTTTACGAGCAGTACTTC. Translation: CASSQGRTVYEQYF. Variable domain in full (rest from reference TRBV7-8 and TRBJ2-7): GAGVSQSPRYKVAKRGQDVALRCDPISGHVSLFWYQQALGQGPEFLTYFQNEAQLDKSGLPSDRFFAERPEGSVSTLKIQRTQQEDSAVYLCASSQGRTVYEQYFGPGTRLTVT.